This TCR beta chain was documented in a study of blood T cell repertoires in COVID-19. Study as a whole: COVID-19 samples from acute and convalescent phases originated in the United States, Italy and Spain. PBMCs, B-cell-depleted T cells, or T cells provided the cDNA or gDNA that made up the material.

In the authors' methods: Counts of nucleated cells, estimated from reference gene primer amplification, were obtained. TCRdb's copy holds only in-frame clones and misses some; the assay was immunoSEQ multiplex PCR. Clone size and V and J calls were adopted from that table, with D and trimming inferred from the DNA. The sample records roughly 64,000 clones, over 75% being singletons. Only one count was recorded for this clone. The CDR3 covers 16 residues. Unmatched junction bases numbered 4, after V lost 0 bases and J lost 2 bases. CDR1 and CDR2 from the germline V gene are SGHTA and FQGNSA. The material sequenced was peripheral blood. The chain uses TRBV7-2 and TRBJ2-7; 10 bases match TRBD2. The sequence came from a man aged 50 or older with active COVID-19. CDR3 protein: CASSLALSGGAYEQYF. CDR3 DNA sequence: TGTGCCAGCAGCTTAGCGCTCAGCGGGGGGGCCTACGAGCAGTACTTC.